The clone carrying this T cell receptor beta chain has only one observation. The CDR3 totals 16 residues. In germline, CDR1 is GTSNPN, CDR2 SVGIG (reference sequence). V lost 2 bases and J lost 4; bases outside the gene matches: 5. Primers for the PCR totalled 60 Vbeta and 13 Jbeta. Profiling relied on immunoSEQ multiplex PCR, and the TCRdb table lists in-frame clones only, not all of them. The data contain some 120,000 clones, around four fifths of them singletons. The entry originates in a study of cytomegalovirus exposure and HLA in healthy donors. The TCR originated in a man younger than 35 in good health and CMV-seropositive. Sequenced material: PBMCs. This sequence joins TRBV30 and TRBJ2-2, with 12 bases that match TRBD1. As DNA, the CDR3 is TGTGCCTGGAGTCGGGACAGGGGGCATGGCACCGGGGAGCTGTTTTTT. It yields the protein CAWSRDRGHGTGELFF.